This T cell receptor beta chain was obtained from a study of blood T cells in healthy people across ages. The CDR3 extends over 15 amino acids. Trimming removed 3 bases from V and 7 bases from J; junction bases left unmatched: 8. CDR1 and CDR2 (germline): MDHEN, SYDVKM. A J-beta primer mix and a sample-barcoded 5' primer were used in a second PCR of about 7 to 12 cycles. TCRdb re-analysed the 5' RACE reads in MiXCR, keeping a single row per CDR3 protein. The sample lists around 1,700,000 distinct CDR3 sequences; 28% were seen once. This clonotype was counted between two and nine times. The sample was blood. The receptor was isolated from a woman aged 25-40 years in good health. The chain employs TRBV28 and TRBJ2-1; TRBD1 matches 8 bases. CDR3 amino acids: CASSLLPGQENEQFF. The CDR3, as DNA: TGTGCCAGCAGTTTGCTACCGGGACAGGAGAATGAGCAGTTCTTC. Full variable domain (remainder filled in from reference TRBV28 and TRBJ2-1): DVKVTQSSRYLVKRTGEKVFLECVQDMDHENMFWYRQDPGLGLRLIYFSYDVKMKEKGDIPEGYSVSREKKERFSLILESASTNQTSMYLCASSLLPGQENEQFFGPGTRLTVL.